The 26 T cell receptor beta chains listed next were all sequenced from one sample in a study of T cells in localized non-small cell lung cancer. Generated by immunoSEQ multiplex PCR, the TCRdb table keeps only in-frame clones and is missing some. The sample lists about 26,000 clones; 88% were seen once. This specimen consisted of peripheral blood, obtained before any cancer treatment. Receptors were obtained from an older female donor with stage II squamous cell lung carcinoma.

This rearrangement joins TRBV5-1 to TRBJ1-4; D not certain. Germline loops: CDR1 SGHRS, CDR2 YFSETQ. Trimming removed 0 bases at V and 0 bases at J, with 9 bases between. The CDR3 has 16 amino acids. The CDR3 bases are TGCGCCAGCAGCTTGGGGCAGCCTGCAACTAATGAAAAACTGTTTTTT. Its protein product is CASSLGQPATNEKLFF.

The V call is TRBV11-2, the J call TRBJ2-2, with 7 nucleotides matching TRBD1. The junction had 6 bases not matched to a gene; V was cut back by 4 bases and J by 4 bases. The germline gives CDR1 SGHAT, CDR2 FQNNGV. CDR3 length: 15 residues. The CDR3 sequence: CASSSNRGPTGELFF. CDR3 nucleotides: TGTGCCAGCAGCTCTAACAGGGGCCCCACCGGGGAGCTGTTTTTT.

The chain is built from TRBV6-1 and TRBJ2-7, with a weak D call TRBD2 (6 bases). The CDR3 has 14 residues. CDR1 MNHNS and CDR2 SASEGT come from the germline V gene. V lost 1 base and J lost 3, with 10 bases in between. CDR3 amino acids: CASSEGTGVYEQYF. CDR3 DNA: TGTGCCAGCAGTGAAGGAACGGGGGTCTACGAGCAGTACTTC.

The rearrangement joins TRBV5-5 to TRBJ1-2; perhaps TRBD1 as D (5 bases). The CDR3 contains 14 residues. Trimming stripped 5 bases from V and 4 bases from J, with 15 bases between. Germline loops: CDR1 SGHKS, CDR2 YYEKEE (reference sequence). The CDR3 region has the DNA TGTGCCAGCAGGGCCTCCCAGGGATCCTATGGCTACACCTTC. Translated, it gives CASRASQGSYGYTF.

The chain carries TRBV2 and TRBJ1-5, with a possible D match to TRBD1 (5 bases). Trimming cost V 7 bases and J 1 base, with 8 bases left between them. The CDR3 has 13 residues. CDR1 is SNHLY, CDR2 FYNNEI, per germline. The CDR3 sequence: CASMGQSNQPQHF. The DNA for the CDR3 is TGTGCCAGCATGGGGCAGAGCAATCAGCCCCAGCATTTT.

A remark on this clone: In the same sample, other DNA sequences code for this CDR3. CDR3 amino acids: CASSLGGTSSNQPQHF. The CDR3 DNA reads as TGCGCCAGCAGCTTGGGGGGGACGAGTAGCAATCAGCCCCAGCATTTT. The chain links TRBV5-1 to TRBJ1-5, with D maybe TRBD1 (5 bases). CDR3 size: 16 residues. CDR1 and CDR2 from the germline V gene are SGHRS and YFSETQ. Trimming pared 0 bases from V and 0 bases from J, leaving 10 bases between.

The chain couples TRBV21-1 to TRBJ2-1; TRBD2, the table's D call, lacks a check against the DNA. TRBV21-1 is tagged as a pseudogene. The CDR3 is 11 residues long. The CDR3 protein is CASNGDNEQFF. CDR3 coding DNA: TGTGCCAGCAACGGGGATAATGAGCAGTTCTTC.

This clone was seen only once. V and J are TRBV9 and TRBJ2-7; unclear D gene. V shed 2 bases and J shed 2 bases, with 11 bases lying between them. CDR1 is SGDLS, CDR2 YYNGEE, per germline. This CDR3 contains 14 residues. This chain's CDR3 is CASSVSGLPYEQYF. CDR3 nucleotides: TGTGCCAGCAGCGTCTCGGGTTTACCCTACGAGCAGTACTTC. The full variable domain, in which reference TRBV9 and TRBJ2-7 provide the parts outside the CDR3, is DSGVTQTPKHLITATGQRVTLRCSPRSGDLSVYWYQQSLDQGLQFLIQYYNGEERAKGNILERFSAQQFPDLHSELNLSSLELGDSALYFCASSVSGLPYEQYFGPGTRLTVT.

The V gene is TRBV27, the J gene TRBJ2-3, with 12 bases fitting TRBD2. Losses at the gene ends were 5 bases for V and 2 bases for J; bases not matched to a gene: 8. The CDR3 covers 17 residues. The V gene's germline CDR1 is MNHEY and CDR2 SMNVEV (reference sequence). CDR3 nucleotide sequence: TGTGCCAGCAGTCCACGAACTAGCGGGGGGACCACAGATACGCAGTATTTT. As protein: CASSPRTSGGTTDTQYF.

This sequence joins TRBV19 and TRBJ1-5; D remains ambiguous. Germline-derived CDR1 and CDR2 are LNHDA and SQIVND (reference sequence). The CDR3 consists of 12 residues. V shed 9 bases and J shed 1 base, with 7 bases lying between them. This CDR3 is CASRESNQPQHF. CDR3 DNA sequence: TGTGCCAGCCGGGAGAGCAATCAGCCCCAGCATTTT.

J is TRBJ1-4 and V is TRBV29-1, with a possible D match to TRBD1 (5 bases). This CDR3 contains 13 residues. Germline CDR1 is SQVTM and CDR2 is ANQGSEA. The V end lost 6 bases, the J end lost 3 bases, and 11 bases lay between the germline ends. CDR3 loop: CSVRDGPNEKLFF. The CDR3 DNA sequence: TGCAGCGTCCGGGACGGACCTAATGAAAAACTGTTTTTT.

The rearrangement uses TRBV5-5 and TRBJ2-7; no definite D call. The CDR3 has 16 residues. The ends were cut back, 0 bases at V and 2 bases at J, with 15 bases in the middle. CDR1 is SGHKS and CDR2 is YYEKEE in the germline V gene (reference sequence). The CDR3, as DNA: TGTGCCAGCAGCTTGGCCGGATACGACATACCCTACGAGCAGTACTTC. This translates into CASSLAGYDIPYEQYF.

In nucleotides, the CDR3 is TGCGCCAGCAGCTTGGCGGCGTCGGGGGTGTCCTACGAGCAGTACTTC. It codes for CASSLAASGVSYEQYF. The V and J genes are TRBV5-1 and TRBJ2-7; D might be TRBD2 (6 bases). With 0 bases removed from V and 1 base from J, the gap between germline ends came to 14 bases. This CDR3 comprises 16 residues. Per germline, CDR1 SGHRS and CDR2 YFSETQ.

The genes are TRBV29-1 and TRBJ2-7; 7 bases line up with TRBD2. The CDR3 sequence is 11 residues long. Germline values: CDR1 SQVTM, CDR2 ANQGSEA. V was pared by 6 bases and J by 5 bases, with 4 bases of the junction left unmatched. In DNA form, the CDR3 reads TGCAGCGTCCAGCGGGAACACGAGCAGTACTTC. Its protein is CSVQREHEQYF.

The count of this clone is one. The chain joins TRBV7-2 to TRBJ2-2; D remains ambiguous. Trimming cost V 2 bases and J 6 bases, with 4 bases left between them. The CDR3 covers 12 residues. Germline assignment: CDR1 SGHTA and CDR2 FQGNSA. Here the CDR3 DNA reads TGTGCCAGCAGCTTATTACCCGGGGAGCTGTTTTTT. This codes for CASSLLPGELFF.

CDR3 nucleotide sequence: TGCGCCAGCAGCTTCGGGACTAGCTATGCCGGGGAGCTGTTTTTT. Translation gives CASSFGTSYAGELFF. The chain joins TRBV4-1 to TRBJ2-2, with 9 bases lining up with TRBD2. Germline V gene lookup returns CDR1 MGHRA and CDR2 YSYEKL. The CDR3 is 15 amino acids. Trimming cost V 5 bases and J 6 bases; bases outside gene matches: 7.

The chain combines TRBV7-2 with TRBJ2-5; tentatively, D is TRBD1 or TRBD2 (5 bases each). Germline-derived CDR1 and CDR2 are SGHTA and FQGNSA. The CDR3 is 14 residues long. V shed 5 bases and J shed 3 bases, with 13 bases lying between them. CDR3 DNA sequence: TGTGCCAGCAGCCTCCGGGACGTTGAAGAGACCCAGTACTTC. Translated, it gives CASSLRDVEETQYF. The variable domain in full, with the rest retrieved from reference TRBV7-2 and TRBJ2-5, is GAGVSQSPSNKVTEKGKDVELRCDPISGHTALYWYRQSLGQGLEFLIYFQGNSAPDKSGLPSDRFSAERTGGSVSTLTIQRTQQEDSAVYLCASSLRDVEETQYFGPGTRLLVL.

The chain has TRBV19 and TRBJ2-1, with a tentative D call TRBD2 (6 bases). V lost 5 bases, J lost 8 bases, and 19 bases lay in between. This CDR3 is 15 amino acids long. Germline CDR1 LNHDA, CDR2 SQIVND (reference sequence). For the CDR3, the DNA is TGTGCCAGTAGTCCGCGGGACTCCTTTAGGGATGAGCAGTTCTTC. Protein: CASSPRDSFRDEQFF. The full variable domain, with the rest looked up from reference TRBV19 and TRBJ2-1, is DGGITQSPKYLFRKEGQNVTLSCEQNLNHDAMYWYRQDPGQGLRLIYYSQIVNDFQKGDIAEGYSVSREKKESFPLTVTSAQKNPTAFYLCASSPRDSFRDEQFFGPGTRLTVL.

The CDR3 is CASSLSRGPVYTEAFF. Written as DNA, the CDR3 is TGTGCCAGCAGTTTATCGAGAGGCCCGGTTTACACTGAAGCTTTCTTT. The chain uses TRBV27 and TRBJ1-1; D is undetermined. Trimming stripped 0 bases from V and 3 bases from J, with 14 bases between. This CDR3 region has 16 residues. Germline assignment: CDR1 MNHEY and CDR2 SMNVEV (reference sequence).

This chain links TRBV9 with TRBJ1-5; tentatively, D is TRBD1 (5 bases). With 3 bases removed from V and 5 bases from J, the gap between germline ends came to 12 bases. CDR3 length: 14 amino acids. In germline, CDR1 is SGDLS, CDR2 YYNGEE. CDR3 sequence reads: CASSEGLGDQPQHF. CDR3 coding DNA: TGTGCCAGCAGCGAGGGCCTAGGGGATCAGCCCCAGCATTTT.

The chain joins TRBV11-2 to TRBJ2-5, with 7 positions matching TRBD1. The CDR3 covers 15 residues. Germline CDR1 is SGHAT and CDR2 is FQNNGV. With 7 bases clipped from V and 4 bases from J, the junction kept 12 bases outside the gene matches. This chain's CDR3 is CASNADRVEAETQYF. The DNA for the CDR3 is TGTGCCAGCAACGCCGACAGGGTGGAGGCAGAGACCCAGTACTTC.

The gene calls are TRBV2 and TRBJ1-2; D possibly corresponds to TRBD1 (6 bases). The ends were cut back, 4 bases at V and 2 bases at J, with 14 bases in the middle. The CDR3 totals 15 residues. The germline V gene encodes CDR1 SNHLY and CDR2 FYNNEI. The CDR3: CASSGASTGNYGYTF. CDR3 nucleotides: TGTGCCAGCAGTGGAGCGTCGACAGGAAACTATGGCTACACCTTC.

The chain couples TRBV5-8 to TRBJ2-1; D tentatively reads TRBD1 or TRBD2 (6 bases each). The CDR3 runs to 19 residues. Germline V CDR1 and CDR2: SGHTS, YDEGEE. The V end lost 0 bases, the J end lost 1 base, and 20 bases lay between the germline ends. Here the CDR3 DNA reads TGTGCCAGCAGCTTGGGGTTAAAGTCGGGGGCGGCTTCCTACAATGAGCAGTTCTTC. It is translated as CASSLGLKSGAASYNEQFF. Variable domain in full (rest from reference TRBV5-8 and TRBJ2-1): EAGVTQSPTHLIKTRGQQATLRCSPISGHTSVYWYQQALGLGLQFLLWYDEGEERNRGNFPPRFSGRQFPNYSSELNVNALELEDSALYLCASSLGLKSGAASYNEQFFGPGTRLTVL.

This clone was picked up a small number of times. The CDR3 region is CASRTGTTHNEQFF. The CDR3 bases are TGCGCCAGCAGAACCGGGACTACCCACAATGAGCAGTTCTTC. The chain uses TRBV5-1 and TRBJ2-1; 7 bases are shared with TRBD2. This CDR3 contains 14 residues. Unmatched junction bases numbered 7, after V lost 5 bases and J lost 5 bases. Germline V gives CDR1 SGHRS, CDR2 YFSETQ.

The chain carries TRBV9 and TRBJ2-3; D gene ambiguous. The CDR3 covers 14 residues. The V end lost 0 bases, the J end lost 2 bases, and 7 bases lay between the germline ends. CDR1 and CDR2 from the germline V gene are SGDLS and YYNGEE. The CDR3 here is CASSVADFTDTQYF. CDR3 sequence (DNA): TGTGCCAGCAGCGTAGCCGACTTCACAGATACGCAGTATTTT.

This chain uses TRBV5-1 with TRBJ1-5, with TRBD1 matching 7 bases. The CDR3 sequence is 13 residues long. J was trimmed by 6 bases and V by 4 bases; bases with no gene match: 4. The germline V gene has CDR1 SGHRS and CDR2 YFSETQ. CDR3: CASSTGEGQPQHF. CDR3 DNA sequence: TGCGCCAGCAGCACAGGGGAGGGTCAGCCCCAGCATTTT.